This entry lists 27 T cell receptor beta chains sequenced from one sample in a study of blood T cell repertoires in COVID-19. The data were produced by immunoSEQ multiplex PCR, yet TCRdb's version contains in-frame clones alone and is incomplete. The repertoire holds over 60,000 clones, with 82% as singletons. The sequenced sample was peripheral blood. These receptors originate from a human donor in a cohort sampled during active COVID-19.

This chain uses TRBV6-5 with TRBJ2-7; D uncertain. The germline V gene has CDR1 MNHEY and CDR2 SVGAGI. This CDR3 comprises 11 residues. Trimming cost V 4 bases and J 9 bases, with 10 bases left between them. The CDR3 spells CASSSHLVQYF. The CDR3 DNA reads as TGTGCCAGCAGTTCCCATTTAGTGCAGTACTTC.

CDR3 sequence (DNA): TGTGCCAGCAGTGAAGGTCGAGGGGGCGCGAGGCGAGACCAGCCCCAGCATTTT. Translating gives CASSEGRGGARRDQPQHF. This chain links TRBV2 with TRBJ1-5; TRBD1 aligns across 7 bases. Germline lookup yields CDR1 SNHLY and CDR2 FYNNEI. CDR3 length equals 18 residues. V shed 1 base, J shed 7 bases, and the junction held 16 bases outside the gene matches. The whole variable domain, filled in from reference TRBV2 and TRBJ1-5, reads EPEVTQTPSHQVTQMGQEVILRCVPISNHLYFYWYRQILGQKVEFLVSFYNNEISEKSEIFDDQFSVERPDGSNFTLKIRSTKLEDSAMYFCASSEGRGGARRDQPQHFGDGTRLSIL.

The CDR3 spells CASSFRGNEAFF. CDR3 in DNA: TGTGCCAGCAGTTTTAGGGGGAATGAAGCTTTCTTT. The V call is TRBV12-3 or TRBV12-4, the J call TRBJ1-1, with TRBD1 as a possible D gene (6 bases). V shed 3 bases and J shed 7 bases, with 9 bases lying between them. The CDR3 runs to 12 residues.

The gene calls are TRBV12-3 or TRBV12-4 and TRBJ2-5, with a tentative D call TRBD1 (6 bases). The V and J ends lost 5 bases and 4 bases respectively, with 11 bases between them. The CDR3 totals 13 residues. CDR3 region: CASSQDSGETQYF. In DNA form, the CDR3 reads TGTGCCAGCAGTCAGGACAGCGGAGAGACCCAGTACTTC.

The rearrangement uses TRBV7-2 and TRBJ1-1; D ambiguous. Germline lookup yields CDR1 SGHTA and CDR2 FQGNSA. This CDR3 region has 13 residues. V lost 4 bases to trimming and J lost 7 bases, with 13 bases between them. The CDR3: CASSYRERDEAFF. The DNA for the CDR3 is TGTGCCAGCAGCTATCGGGAGCGAGATGAAGCTTTCTTT.

The chain recombines TRBV14 with TRBJ1-1; weak D call: TRBD1 (5 bases). The germline V gene encodes CDR1 SGHDN and CDR2 FVKESK. The CDR3 extends over 15 amino acids. V gave up 2 bases and J gave up 5 bases, with 15 bases separating them. CDR3 DNA sequence: TGTGCCAGCAGCCAATCCCCAGGGTTGAGGACTGAAGCTTTCTTT. Translated: CASSQSPGLRTEAFF.

The chain's CDR3 is CASSPTDSAPYEQYF. Here the CDR3 DNA reads TGCGCCAGCAGCCCCACGGACAGTGCCCCCTACGAGCAGTACTTC. The chain has TRBV5-1 and TRBJ2-7; perhaps TRBD1 as D (6 bases). V was shortened by 4 bases and J by 2 bases, with 16 bases between the two germline ends. The CDR3 is made up of 15 amino acids. Germline assignment: CDR1 SGHRS and CDR2 YFSETQ.

The table lists this clone with a few counts. The chain employs TRBV11-2 and TRBJ1-6; D gene unclear. Trimming took off 4 bases at V and 7 bases at J, with 8 bases between the two ends. CDR3 length: 13 residues. Germline V lookup: CDR1 SGHAT, CDR2 FQNNGV. In DNA, the CDR3 is TGTGCCAGCAGCTCGTGGGCCAATTCACCCCTCCACTTT. This sequence encodes CASSSWANSPLHF.

The chain has TRBV4-1 and TRBJ2-3; 10 bases agree with TRBD2. The germline gives CDR1 MGHRA, CDR2 YSYEKL. The CDR3 runs to 15 residues. Trimming at V came to 5 bases and at J to 7 bases, leaving 9 bases not matched to a gene. CDR3 amino acids: CASSKLAGLTNTQYF. As DNA, the CDR3 is TGCGCCAGCAGCAAACTAGCGGGGCTTACGAATACGCAGTATTTT.

This clone has only one observation. The chain uses TRBV4-3 and TRBJ1-4, with 12 positions matching TRBD1. Germline V gene data show CDR1 as LGHNA and CDR2 as YSLEER. Losses at the gene ends were 4 bases for V and 8 bases for J; bases not matched to a gene: 2. The CDR3 loop spans 14 amino acids. As DNA, the CDR3 is TGCGCCAGCAGCCCGGGACAGGGGGCGGAAAAACTGTTTTTT. Translation: CASSPGQGAEKLFF.

V is TRBV6-4 and J is TRBJ2-7, with 7 bases that match TRBD2. Germline values: CDR1 MRHNA, CDR2 SNTAGT. This CDR3 is built from 19 residues. J gave up 0 bases and V 0 bases, and 14 bases lay outside the gene matches. The CDR3 loop reads CASSDSIFFGRGDSYEQYF. The CDR3 region has the DNA TGTGCCAGCAGTGACTCAATCTTCTTCGGCCGGGGGGACTCCTACGAGCAGTACTTC.

The V gene is TRBV4-1, the J gene TRBJ1-3; tentatively, D is TRBD1 (6 bases). The V end was cut by 3 bases, the J end by 4 bases, with 19 bases between. Per germline, CDR1 MGHRA and CDR2 YSYEKL. This CDR3 comprises 17 residues. DNA of the CDR3: TGCGCCAGCAGCCAGACATTAGGACAGCAAGTAGGAAACACCATATATTTT. It is translated as CASSQTLGQQVGNTIYF.

The CDR3 DNA follows: TGTGCCATCAGTGAAGAAGCTCAGAGCTTTCGGGGAGCTGGAAACACCATATATTTT. This sequence encodes CAISEEAQSFRGAGNTIYF. The chain joins TRBV10-3 to TRBJ1-3, with D unresolved. Trimming shortened V by 3 bases and J by 2 bases, and 23 bases separated the two germline ends. CDR3 length equals 19 residues. Germline V gene data show CDR1 as ENHRY and CDR2 as SYGVKD.

The V gene is TRBV5-1, the J gene TRBJ1-2; the D is unclear. The CDR3 loop spans 14 amino acids. CDR1 is SGHRS and CDR2 is YFSETQ in the germline V gene. V gave up 0 bases and J gave up 4 bases, with 10 bases separating them. In DNA, the CDR3 is TGCGCCAGCAGCTTGGACGCAGAACGCTATGGCTACACCTTC. Translated, it gives CASSLDAERYGYTF.

CDR3 amino acids: CASSDPGSSGANVLTF. For the CDR3, the DNA is TGTGCCAGCTCAGACCCGGGTAGCTCTGGGGCCAACGTCCTGACTTTC. The V and J genes are TRBV18 and TRBJ2-6; D remains unclear. Germline V gene lookup returns CDR1 KGHSH and CDR2 LQKENI. The CDR3 sequence is 16 residues long. V was cut by 5 bases and J by 0 bases, with 11 bases left in between.

The genes are TRBV6-1 and TRBJ2-7; tentatively, D is TRBD1 (5 bases). Germline loops: CDR1 MNHNS, CDR2 SASEGT. V lost 7 bases and J 2 bases, leaving 21 bases between the germline ends. The CDR3 is 16 amino acids. As DNA, the CDR3 is TGTGCCAGCAATGACGACAGACAACTATTAACCTACGAGCAGTACTTC. Residues: CASNDDRQLLTYEQYF.

This chain connects TRBV3-1 (or the pseudogene TRBV3-2) to TRBJ2-2, with a possible D match to TRBD2 (7 bases). CDR3 length equals 15 residues. The ends were cut back, 2 bases at V and 4 bases at J, with 11 bases in the middle. Germline assignment: CDR1 LGHDT and CDR2 YNNKEL (reference sequence). CDR3 DNA sequence: TGTGCCAGCAGCCAACGGGGGGCCGGCACCGGGGAGCTGTTTTTT. Amino acids: CASSQRGAGTGELFF.

CDR3 sequence: CASSLAELAGTDTQYF. The CDR3 bases are TGTGCCAGCAGCTTAGCGGAACTAGCTGGGACAGATACGCAGTATTTT. This chain uses TRBV7-6 with TRBJ2-3, with D maybe TRBD2 (6 bases). This CDR3 region has 16 residues. V dropped 0 bases and J dropped 3 bases, with 13 bases sitting between them. CDR1 SGHVS and CDR2 FNYEAQ come from the germline V gene.

The V gene is TRBV5-4, the J gene TRBJ2-7; perhaps TRBD2 as D (6 bases). The CDR3 runs 15 residues. V was clipped by 2 bases and J by 2 bases, with 14 bases between them. Germline assignment: CDR1 SGHNT and CDR2 YYREEE (reference sequence). DNA for the CDR3: TGTGCCAGCAGCTTCTCCAGCGGGCTCACCTACGAGCAGTACTTC. Translated, it gives CASSFSSGLTYEQYF.

The chain joins TRBV25-1 to TRBJ1-3; D is perhaps TRBD1 (5 bases). CDR3 length: 15 amino acids. Trimming pared 1 base from V and 4 bases from J, leaving 11 bases between. Per germline, CDR1 MGHDK and CDR2 SYGVNS. The CDR3 coding sequence is TGTGCCAGCAGTGAATCGCCGGCAGGGGGAAACACCATATATTTT. It encodes CASSESPAGGNTIYF.

V is TRBV5-1 and J is TRBJ2-5; TRBD2 is a possible D gene (6 bases). The CDR3 contains 15 residues. The germline V gene has CDR1 SGHRS and CDR2 YFSETQ. Trimming pared 2 bases from V and 4 bases from J, leaving 15 bases between. The CDR3 reads CASSFDTGGRETQYF. Written as DNA, the CDR3 is TGCGCCAGCAGCTTCGACACCGGAGGGCGAGAGACCCAGTACTTC.

The genes are TRBV19 and TRBJ2-7; TRBD2 matches at 7 bases. Germline V gene lookup returns CDR1 LNHDA and CDR2 SQIVND (reference sequence). V was pared by 8 bases and J by 1 base, with 2 bases of the junction left unmatched. The CDR3 runs 12 residues. Here the CDR3 reads CASGRGSYEQYF. The CDR3 nucleotides read TGTGCCAGTGGGAGGGGATCCTACGAGCAGTACTTC.

This clone has more than one count but fewer than ten. The CDR3 nucleotides are TGCGCCAGCTCACCCCCTAGGACAGGGATAGATGAGCAGTTCTTC. Translating it yields CASSPPRTGIDEQFF. The genes are TRBV5-1 and TRBJ2-1, with 8 nucleotides matching TRBD1. Looked up from germline, CDR1 is SGHRS and CDR2 is YFSETQ. This CDR3 comprises 15 residues. The junction had 14 bases not matched to a gene; V was cut back by 7 bases and J by 8 bases. Variable domain in full (rest from reference TRBV5-1 and TRBJ2-1): KAGVTQTPRYLIKTRGQQVTLSCSPISGHRSVSWYQQTPGQGLQFLFEYFSETQRNKGNFPGRFSGRQFSNSRSEMNVSTLELGDSALYLCASSPPRTGIDEQFFGPGTRLTVL.

This chain joins TRBV7-8 and TRBJ2-1; TRBD2 might be the D (5 bases). CDR3 length equals 15 residues. Germline-derived CDR1 and CDR2 are SGHVS and FQNEAQ. V was clipped by 6 bases and J by 5 bases, with 17 bases between them. The CDR3: CASRIFTGSHNEQFF. For the CDR3, the DNA is TGTGCCAGCAGAATTTTTACGGGGTCCCACAATGAGCAGTTCTTC.

The gene calls are TRBV30 and TRBJ2-5, with D possibly matching TRBD2 (7 bases). V was cut by 2 bases and J by 0 bases, with 19 bases left in between. Germline V gives CDR1 GTSNPN, CDR2 SVGIG (reference sequence). This CDR3 spans 17 amino acids. In DNA form, the CDR3 reads TGTGCCTGGAGTATAGGGGCGGGGGCCCTGTACCAAGAGACCCAGTACTTC. It is translated as CAWSIGAGALYQETQYF.

The chain links TRBV6-4 to TRBJ2-7; 9 nucleotides match TRBD1. The ends lost 6 bases at V and 3 bases at J; junction bases unmatched: 3. The CDR3 covers 13 residues. Germline-derived CDR1 and CDR2 are MRHNA and SNTAGT. CDR3 loop: CASSPTGGYEQYF. The DNA of the CDR3 is TGTGCCAGCAGCCCGACAGGGGGCTACGAGCAGTACTTC.

This clone was recorded a few times. This chain joins TRBV15 and TRBJ1-5, with D possibly being TRBD1 (5 bases). The germline CDR1 and CDR2 sequences are LNHNV and YYDKDF (reference sequence). CDR3 size: 13 residues. Deletions cut 4 bases from V and 8 bases from J, with 12 bases between. The CDR3 reads CATSTRVLEPQHF. The CDR3 DNA is TGTGCCACCAGCACCAGGGTTCTAGAGCCCCAGCATTTT.